This TCR beta chain was found in a study of CD8+CD57+ T cells in acquired aplastic anemia. Study-wide background: Sorted CD4+ and CD8+ cell DNA averaged 3.2 ug. Average CD4+ read depth in healthy donors was around 9.9 million reads.

This clonotype was seen once. Both TCR beta VDJ combination and CDR3 sequence profiling were carried out. Genomic DNA was the template for this profiling. One entry per CDR3 protein, called by TCRdb with MiXCR from the reads. The top ten clones hold 25% to 30% of a sample with 200,000 to 250,000 distinct CDR3 sequences, over 55% of them seen once. This receptor was taken from a human donor in good health. Sequencing was carried out using sorted CD4+, CD8+, or CD8+CD57+ T cells (not recorded which) from PBMCs.

CDR3 in amino acids: CATRSASSHTGAYEQYF. Here the CDR3 DNA reads TGTGCCACCAGGAGCGCCAGCAGCCACACAGGAGCCTACGAGCAGTACTTC. The rearrangement links TRBV15 to TRBJ2-7; TRBD1 is a possible D gene (5 bases). Germline V gene lookup returns CDR1 LNHNV and CDR2 YYDKDF (reference sequence). CDR3 length: 17 residues. The V end lost 6 bases, the J end lost 2 bases, and 23 bases lay between the germline ends.